The 26 T cell receptor beta chains below were found in one sample sequenced in a study of shared clonotypes between healthy human individuals. CD8 cells classed as naive were CD45RO-negative and positively selected for CCR7, excluding terminally differentiated effector memory CD45RA+ cells. Here immunoSEQ multiplex PCR was the method, and the copy in TCRdb shows in-frame clones only, minus some. This sample yields hundreds of thousands of clones, of which 95% to 98% are seen a single time; 0.3% belongs to the top ten. Sequencing was performed on naive CD8+ T cells sorted from blood. The receptors originated from a man younger than 45 in good health.

The CDR3 reads CASEHTGELFF. CDR3 coding DNA: TGTGCCAGCGAGCACACCGGGGAGCTGTTTTTT. The V and J genes are TRBV9 and TRBJ2-2; D remains unclear. V lost 7 bases and J lost 3, with 4 bases in between. CDR3 length equals 11 residues. CDR1 and CDR2 (germline): SGDLS, YYNGEE.

The J gene is TRBJ2-3, the V gene TRBV7-9, with TRBD1 matching 8 bases. This CDR3 is 16 amino acids long. The germline V gene has CDR1 SEHNR and CDR2 FQNEAQ (reference sequence). V shed 7 bases and J 2 bases; nucleotides not matched to a gene: 11. The CDR3 protein is CASTNPGQVNTDTQYF. DNA for the CDR3: TGTGCCAGCACCAACCCGGGACAGGTGAACACAGATACGCAGTATTTT.

V and J are TRBV27 and TRBJ2-7; no clear D. CDR3 length: 15 amino acids. From germline, CDR1 is MNHEY and CDR2 SMNVEV (reference sequence). Deletions cut 6 bases from V and 7 bases from J, with 22 bases between. Here the CDR3 DNA reads TGTGCCAGCAGCTCCCGGGCCGGTTCGCTTTTAGAGCAGTACTTC. This translates into CASSSRAGSLLEQYF.

The rearrangement links TRBV27 to TRBJ2-7; D not resolved. Trimming shortened V by 5 bases and J by 7 bases, and 15 bases separated the two germline ends. The CDR3 spans 13 residues. CDR1 is MNHEY, CDR2 SMNVEV, per germline (reference sequence). The CDR3 is CASSPTLTREQYF. CDR3 DNA: TGTGCCAGCAGTCCCACCCTCACGAGAGAGCAGTACTTC.

This chain uses TRBV5-1 with TRBJ2-7; D is ambiguous. Between the trimmed V and J ends, which lost 4 bases and 3 bases, there was a span of 23 bases. The CDR3 has 17 residues. In germline, CDR1 is SGHRS, CDR2 YFSETQ. The CDR3: CASSLGFDGLGGYEQYF. The CDR3 DNA reads as TGCGCCAGCAGCCTGGGTTTCGACGGTTTGGGCGGCTACGAGCAGTACTTC. Full variable domain (missing parts from reference TRBV5-1 and TRBJ2-7): KAGVTQTPRYLIKTRGQQVTLSCSPISGHRSVSWYQQTPGQGLQFLFEYFSETQRNKGNFPGRFSGRQFSNSRSEMNVSTLELGDSALYLCASSLGFDGLGGYEQYFGPGTRLTVT.

The rearrangement joins TRBV5-5 to TRBJ1-1; 8 nucleotides align to TRBD1. With V trimmed by 3 bases and J by 4 bases, 5 bases remained unmatched. This CDR3 region has 14 residues. Germline V lookup: CDR1 SGHKS, CDR2 YYEKEE (reference sequence). CDR3 sequence reads: CASSSQGGGTEAFF. The CDR3, as DNA: TGTGCCAGCAGCTCACAGGGGGGAGGCACTGAAGCTTTCTTT.

The gene calls are TRBV5-6 and TRBJ1-2; D is perhaps TRBD1 (6 bases). The CDR3 covers 12 residues. V was trimmed by 5 bases and J by 4 bases, leaving 9 bases between them. CDR1 is SGHDT and CDR2 is YYEEEE in the germline V gene. The CDR3 nucleotides are TGTGCCAGCAGACTGGACAGCTATGGCTACACCTTC. It yields the protein CASRLDSYGYTF.

V and J are TRBV7-2 and TRBJ2-7, with 8 nucleotides matching TRBD1. The junction had 13 bases not matched to a gene; V was cut back by 8 bases and J by 7 bases. The CDR3 sequence is 14 residues long. The germline V gene has CDR1 SGHTA and CDR2 FQGNSA. CDR3 in amino acids: CASAQGDDTGEQYF. Here the CDR3 DNA reads TGTGCCAGCGCACAGGGGGACGATACGGGGGAGCAGTACTTC.

The CDR3, as DNA: TGTGCCAGCAGTGACCGGGACATCACTTTTGAAAAACTGTTTTTT. Encoded protein: CASSDRDITFEKLFF. The chain uses TRBV25-1 and TRBJ1-4; possibly TRBD1 for D (6 bases). The CDR3 extends over 15 amino acids. V gave up 3 bases and J gave up 7 bases, with 15 bases separating them. Looked up from germline, CDR1 is MGHDK and CDR2 is SYGVNS.

The V call is TRBV9, the J call TRBJ2-1, with 10 nucleotides matching TRBD2. Germline values: CDR1 SGDLS, CDR2 YYNGEE. The CDR3 contains 17 residues. Germline trimming cut 3 bases from V and 5 bases from J; bases unmatched to any gene: 11. CDR3 DNA sequence: TGTGCCAGCAGCGCACCCGTTCCTAGCGGGAGACACAATGAGCAGTTCTTC. Amino acid sequence: CASSAPVPSGRHNEQFF. Full variable domain (rest looked up from reference TRBV9 and TRBJ2-1): DSGVTQTPKHLITATGQRVTLRCSPRSGDLSVYWYQQSLDQGLQFLIQYYNGEERAKGNILERFSAQQFPDLHSELNLSSLELGDSALYFCASSAPVPSGRHNEQFFGPGTRLTVL.

The V call is TRBV28, the J call TRBJ1-2; a possible D gene is TRBD1 (6 bases). V lost 10 bases and J 8 bases, leaving 14 bases between the germline ends. The CDR3 length is 11 residues. The germline V gene has CDR1 MDHEN and CDR2 SYDVKM. Here the CDR3 DNA reads TGTGCCATCCGGGACACGGGAGGCTACACCTTC. This codes for CAIRDTGGYTF.

The chain joins TRBV6-4 to TRBJ2-1; 15 bases map to TRBD2. V gave up 6 bases and J gave up 1 base; unmatched junction bases: 10. From germline, CDR1 is MRHNA and CDR2 SNTAGT. The CDR3 runs to 19 residues. CDR3 sequence: CASSILPGTSGRSYNEQFF. The DNA of the CDR3 is TGTGCCAGCAGCATCCTTCCCGGGACTAGCGGGAGGTCCTACAATGAGCAGTTCTTC.

The chain employs TRBV29-1 and TRBJ1-5; unclear D gene. CDR3 size: 12 residues. Trimming pared 4 bases from V and 3 bases from J, leaving 7 bases between. CDR1 is SQVTM and CDR2 is ANQGSEA in the germline V gene. CDR3 DNA sequence: TGCAGCGTTGGTAACCCCAATCAGCCCCAGCATTTT. Its protein is CSVGNPNQPQHF. The full variable domain, with the rest looked up from reference TRBV29-1 and TRBJ1-5, is SAVISQKPSRDICQRGTSLTIQCQVDSQVTMMFWYRQQPGQSLTLIATANQGSEATYESGFVIDKFPISRPNLTFSTLTVSNMSPEDSSIYLCSVGNPNQPQHFGDGTRLSIL.

The genes are TRBV5-4 and TRBJ2-7, with TRBD2 identical over 9 bases. V lost 4 bases and J lost 3; bases outside the gene matches: 5. This CDR3 region has 14 residues. Germline V lookup: CDR1 SGHNT, CDR2 YYREEE (reference sequence). CDR3 sequence (DNA): TGTGCCAGCAGCAATAGCGGGAGTGGCTACGAGCAGTACTTC. The encoded protein is CASSNSGSGYEQYF.

The rearrangement uses TRBV25-1 and TRBJ2-7; TRBD2 aligns across 11 bases. V lost 6 bases, J lost 3 bases, and 7 bases stayed unmatched. CDR1 is MGHDK and CDR2 is SYGVNS in the germline V gene. This CDR3 is 15 amino acids long. The CDR3 nucleotides are TGTGCCAGCAGAGGGGGGACTAGCGGTTTCTACGAGCAGTACTTC. This sequence encodes CASRGGTSGFYEQYF.

V gene TRBV5-1 combines with J gene TRBJ1-5; the D is unclear. The V end lost 4 bases, the J end lost 2 bases, and 10 bases lay between the germline ends. The CDR3 length is 14 residues. Germline CDR1 and CDR2: SGHRS and YFSETQ. CDR3 in amino acids: CASSPTVGNQPQHF. CDR3 in DNA: TGCGCCAGCAGCCCAACAGTTGGCAATCAGCCCCAGCATTTT.

The CDR3 sequence: CATGARGTEAFF. For the CDR3, the DNA is TGTGCCACCGGGGCGCGTGGGACTGAAGCTTTCTTT. This rearrangement joins TRBV27 to TRBJ1-1; tentative D call: TRBD1 (5 bases). The V and J ends lost 10 bases and 5 bases respectively, with 14 bases between them. The CDR3 covers 12 residues. In germline, CDR1 is MNHEY, CDR2 SMNVEV (reference sequence).

The V gene is TRBV7-9, the J gene TRBJ2-1, with D possibly being TRBD2 (5 bases). Trimming pared 1 base from V and 7 bases from J, leaving 14 bases between. Germline V CDR1 and CDR2: SEHNR, FQNEAQ (reference sequence). This CDR3 is 15 amino acids long. Here the CDR3 reads CASSLGSNSGNEQFF. The CDR3 nucleotides are TGTGCCAGCAGCTTAGGCAGCAACAGCGGTAATGAGCAGTTCTTC.

The rearrangement joins TRBV9 to TRBJ2-5; unclear D gene. The germline gives CDR1 SGDLS, CDR2 YYNGEE. The CDR3 extends over 8 amino acids. Trimming removed 4 bases from V and 14 bases from J, with 6 bases in between. The CDR3 protein is CASSRLYF. The CDR3, as DNA: TGTGCCAGCAGCCGACTTTACTTC.

The chain employs TRBV5-4 and TRBJ2-1; no firm D call. The germline CDR1 and CDR2 sequences are SGHNT and YYREEE (reference sequence). V lost 2 bases and J 10 bases, leaving 7 bases between the germline ends. This CDR3 is built from 11 residues. CDR3 DNA: TGTGCCAGCAGCTTTTCTACAGAGCAGTTCTTC. It encodes CASSFSTEQFF. Based on the CDR3 plus reference TRBV5-4 and TRBJ2-1, the full variable domain is ETGVTQSPTHLIKTRGQQVTLRCSSQSGHNTVSWYQQALGQGPQFIFQYYREEENGRGNFPPRFSGLQFPNYSSELNVNALELDDSALYLCASSFSTEQFFGPGTRLTVL.

V is TRBV7-9 and J is TRBJ2-7; D gene uncertain. This CDR3 is built from 14 residues. V lost 5 bases, J lost 0 bases, and 11 bases lay in between. Germline CDR1 and CDR2: SEHNR and FQNEAQ (reference sequence). The chain's CDR3 is CASSPQDNSYEQYF. CDR3 DNA: TGTGCCAGCAGCCCCCAGGATAACTCCTACGAGCAGTACTTC.

This rearrangement joins TRBV6-1 to TRBJ2-1; 9 nucleotides line up with TRBD2. J was trimmed by 0 bases and V by 4 bases; bases with no gene match: 4. This CDR3 has 16 residues. CDR1 MNHNS and CDR2 SASEGT come from the germline V gene. The CDR3 DNA is TGTGCCAGCAGTGCGAGCGGGAGGAGCTCCTACAATGAGCAGTTCTTC. Translated: CASSASGRSSYNEQFF.

The V call is TRBV18, the J call TRBJ1-4; a weak D match, TRBD1 (6 bases). V was cut by 3 bases and J by 7 bases, with 18 bases left in between. This CDR3 has 16 residues. Per germline, CDR1 KGHSH and CDR2 LQKENI. The CDR3 bases are TGTGCCAGCTCACCCCCCAGTACAGGGTTGGCTGAAAAACTGTTTTTT. Its protein product is CASSPPSTGLAEKLFF.

The chain links TRBV6-5 to TRBJ1-2; 7 bases line up with TRBD1. The germline CDR1 and CDR2 sequences are MNHEY and SVGAGI. After removal of 0 bases from V and 8 bases from J, the junction contained 6 bases not matched to a gene. CDR3 length: 14 amino acids. CDR3 sequence: CASSYSLGQNGYTF. CDR3 in DNA: TGTGCCAGCAGTTACTCCCTGGGACAGAACGGCTACACCTTC.

The chain links TRBV13 to TRBJ2-7; possibly TRBD1 or TRBD2 for D (5 bases each). Germline V gene sequence: CDR1 PRHDT, CDR2 FYEKMQ (reference sequence). The CDR3 contains 15 residues. Trimming took off 2 bases at V and 3 bases at J, with 14 bases between the two ends. The CDR3 sequence is CASSLILGPGYEQYF. DNA of the CDR3: TGTGCCAGCAGCTTAATTCTGGGACCGGGCTACGAGCAGTACTTC.

The CDR3 region is CASTSRANVLTF. The CDR3 DNA is TGTGCCAGCACAAGTCGGGCCAACGTCCTGACTTTC. The V and J genes are TRBV5-6 and TRBJ2-6; D is unresolved. Trimming cost V 6 bases and J 5 bases, with 6 bases left between them. This CDR3 has 12 amino acids. Germline CDR1 and CDR2: SGHDT and YYEEEE. The full variable domain, completed using reference TRBV5-6 and TRBJ2-6, is DAGVTQSPTHLIKTRGQQVTLRCSPKSGHDTVSWYQQALGQGPQFIFQYYEEEERQRGNFPDRFSGHQFPNYSSELNVNALLLGDSALYLCASTSRANVLTFGAGSRLTVL.